Shown below are 3 T cell receptor beta chains from a single sample sequenced in a study of CD8+ T cells in alopecia areata. Sequencing used cDNA as its template, made by extracting RNA and reverse transcribing it. The assay was immunoSEQ multiplex PCR, and TCRdb's table has in-frame clones only and misses some. The sample contains fewer than 200,000 clones, about 63% of which appear only once. The source material was CD4+ T cells sorted from blood, sampled at week 0. Source of these receptors: a human donor with alopecia areata.

V is TRBV30 and J is TRBJ2-7; 13 nucleotides line up with TRBD2. Germline values: CDR1 GTSNPN, CDR2 SVGIG (reference sequence). The CDR3 has 14 residues. V was pared by 3 bases and J by 9 bases, with 8 bases of the junction left unmatched. The CDR3 is CAWRLAGGRQVQYF. The CDR3 DNA sequence: TGTGCCTGGAGACTAGCGGGGGGGCGTCAGGTGCAGTACTTC.

The V call is TRBV27, the J call TRBJ2-3, with D hard to call. V lost 7 bases to trimming and J lost 8 bases, with 16 bases between them. Germline V lookup: CDR1 MNHEY, CDR2 SMNVEV (reference sequence). This CDR3 comprises 13 residues. The CDR3: CASTHPDAFTQYF. The CDR3 coding sequence is TGTGCCAGCACCCATCCGGACGCATTTACGCAGTATTTT.

The V gene is TRBV25-1, the J gene TRBJ2-1, with D perhaps TRBD2 (7 bases). V was cut by 5 bases and J by 4 bases, with 18 bases left in between. This CDR3 is built from 16 residues. Germline V CDR1 and CDR2: MGHDK, SYGVNS. CDR3 DNA: TGTGCCAGCAGTCTCCACCTTGCGGGGGCGTACAATGAGCAGTTCTTC. This sequence encodes CASSLHLAGAYNEQFF.